This T cell receptor beta chain was obtained from a study of T cells after posttransplantation cyclophosphamide. Trimming cost V 6 bases and J 7 bases; bases outside gene matches: 12. Germline-derived CDR1 and CDR2 are LNHDA and SQIVND (reference sequence). The CDR3 sequence is 15 residues long. Clones were read by immunoSEQ multiplex PCR, and TCRdb kept only the in-frame ones, dropping some. The sample carries fewer than 60,000 clones, under 95% recorded once. The clonotype was recovered from a woman under 40 in good health and a related stem cell transplant donor. The chain has TRBV19 and TRBJ1-5, with 7 bases matching TRBD1. Sequences were obtained from PBMCs. The CDR3 nucleotides are TGTGCCAGTAGCTACCGGATCCGGGACAGACAGCCCCAGCATTTT. This encodes CASSYRIRDRQPQHF. Supplemented by reference TRBV19 and TRBJ1-5, the full variable domain reads DGGITQSPKYLFRKEGQNVTLSCEQNLNHDAMYWYRQDPGQGLRLIYYSQIVNDFQKGDIAEGYSVSREKKESFPLTVTSAQKNPTAFYLCASSYRIRDRQPQHFGDGTRLSIL.